The TCR beta chain described here comes from a study of Graves' ophthalmopathy and Graves' hyperthyroidism. Study context: The study drew peripheral blood at initial diagnosis, before any treatment.

Germline V gene data show CDR1 as SGHTA and CDR2 as FQGNSA. This CDR3 has 13 amino acids. Trimming shortened V by 9 bases and J by 1 base, and 12 bases separated the two germline ends. The study amplified TCR beta CDR3 regions using RNA transcripts. HTBI primers served in a first-round RT-PCR, which a second-round multiplex PCR followed. TCRdb called the multiplex PCR reads again in MiXCR, with one record for every CDR3 protein. The repertoire holds some 750,000 distinct CDR3 sequences, with approximately 40% as singletons. Other autoimmune diseases, uncontrolled infections, pregnancy or lactation excluded patients from enrollment. The diagnosis was founded upon clinical symptoms, serum thyroxine, TRAb, thyroid ultrasound and orbital computed tomography. Overall study results and limits: For separating ophthalmopathy from stable hyperthyroidism, a 13-signature model gave 85% to 90% sensitivity and 75% to 83% specificity.

In its sample, this clonotype was seen many times. Antigen: not known. The rearrangement uses TRBV7-2 and TRBJ2-5; tentatively, D is TRBD1 (6 bases). The specimen was peripheral blood. This receptor was identified in an adult man with Graves' ophthalmopathy. DNA of the CDR3: TGTGCCAGTAGACAGGCAGGCCAAGAGACCCAGTACTTC. Protein product: CASRQAGQETQYF.